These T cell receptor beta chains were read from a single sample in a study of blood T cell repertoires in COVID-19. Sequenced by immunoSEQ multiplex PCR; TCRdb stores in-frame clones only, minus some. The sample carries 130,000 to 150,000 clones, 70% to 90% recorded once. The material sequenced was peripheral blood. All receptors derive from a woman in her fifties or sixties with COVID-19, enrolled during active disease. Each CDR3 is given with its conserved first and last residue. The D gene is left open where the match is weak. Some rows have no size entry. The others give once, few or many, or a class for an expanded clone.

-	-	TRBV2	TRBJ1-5	TGTGCCAGCAGTGTGGTGAGTAGCAATCAGCCCCAGCATTTT	CASSVVSSNQPQHF
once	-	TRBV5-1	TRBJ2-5	TGCGCCAGCAGCTTAGCGCGGGACTACCAAGAGACCCAGTACTTC	CASSLARDYQETQYF
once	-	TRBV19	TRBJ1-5	TGTGCCAGTAGTATATCGGACAGCCATCAGCCCCAGCATTTT	CASSISDSHQPQHF
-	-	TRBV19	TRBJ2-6	TGTGCCAGTAGTATCAACAGGGCCAACGTCCTGACTTTC	CASSINRANVLTF
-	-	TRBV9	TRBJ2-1	TGTGCCAGCAGCGCAACAGGTATATCCTACAATGAGCAGTTCTTC	CASSATGISYNEQFF
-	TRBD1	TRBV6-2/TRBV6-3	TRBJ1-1	TGTGCCAGCAGTTACCCGGGACAGGGCGACACTGAAGCTTTCTTT	CASSYPGQGDTEAFF
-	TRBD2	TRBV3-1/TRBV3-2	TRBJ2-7	TGTGCCAGCAGCCAGCCAGCGGGGGGCTACGAGCAGTACTTC	CASSQPAGGYEQYF
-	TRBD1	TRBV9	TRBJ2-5	TGTGCCAGCAGCGCCGGGACAGTACAAGAGACCCAGTACTTC	CASSAGTVQETQYF
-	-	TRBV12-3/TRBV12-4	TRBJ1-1	TGTGCCAGCAGTTTCCCTTACACTGAAGCTTTCTTT	CASSFPYTEAFF
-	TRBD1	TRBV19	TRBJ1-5	TGTGCCAGTAGTACCGGGACAGTCGATCAGCCCCAGCATTTT	CASSTGTVDQPQHF
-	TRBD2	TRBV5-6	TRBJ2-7	TGTGCCAGCAGCCCCACTAGCGGGGGGAACTACGAGCAGTACTTC	CASSPTSGGNYEQYF
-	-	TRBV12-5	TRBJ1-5	TGTGCTAGTGGTTTGTTTTCCCTTCGACAGGAGAACAATCAGCCCCAGCATTTT	CASGLFSLRQENNQPQHF
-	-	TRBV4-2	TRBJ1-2	TGTGCCAGCAGCCTAATAGGACAGAGCCCCAACTATGGCTACACCTTC	CASSLIGQSPNYGYTF
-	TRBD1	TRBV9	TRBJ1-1	TGTGCCAGCAGCAAAACAGGGGGACCGAACACTGAAGCTTTCTTT	CASSKTGGPNTEAFF
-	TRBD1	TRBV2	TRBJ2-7	TGTGCCAGCAGTGGCGAGACAGGGATCTTGTACGAGCAGTACTTC	CASSGETGILYEQYF
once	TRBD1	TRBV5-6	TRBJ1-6	TGTGCCAGCAGTCACTTTTTGTGGGACAGGGTCTACTTT	CASSHFLWDRVYF
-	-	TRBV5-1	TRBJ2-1	TGCGCCAGCAGCTTGGTAGCCCAGCACAATGAGCAGTTCTTC	CASSLVAQHNEQFF
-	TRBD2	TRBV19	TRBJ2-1	TGTGCCAGTAGTTTCGGGACTAGCGGTAACAATGAGCAGTTCTTC	CASSFGTSGNNEQFF
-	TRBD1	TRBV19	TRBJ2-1	TGTGCCAGTAGTGTGGACAGGGAAACCTACAATGAGCAGTTCTTC	CASSVDRETYNEQFF
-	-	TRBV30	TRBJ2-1	TGTGCCTGGAGTGTACGATCGGACTACCCCTGGAATGAGCAGTTCTTC	CAWSVRSDYPWNEQFF
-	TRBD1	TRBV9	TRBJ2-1	TGTGCCAGCAGCCCCAACCGGGACAGGGGACCCTACAATGAGCAGTTCTTC	CASSPNRDRGPYNEQFF
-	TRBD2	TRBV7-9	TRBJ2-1	TGTGCCAGCAGCCGGACTTTTGGCGGGGGTTACAATGAGCAGTTCTTC	CASSRTFGGGYNEQFF